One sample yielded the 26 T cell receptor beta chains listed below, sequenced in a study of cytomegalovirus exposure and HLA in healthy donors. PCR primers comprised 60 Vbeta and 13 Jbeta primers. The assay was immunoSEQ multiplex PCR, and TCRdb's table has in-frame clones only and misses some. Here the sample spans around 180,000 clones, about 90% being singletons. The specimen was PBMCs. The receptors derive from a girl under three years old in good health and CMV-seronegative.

CDR3 nucleotides: TGCGCCAGCAGCTACAGGGGGCCCGACACTGAAGCTTTCTTT. It translates to CASSYRGPDTEAFF. The chain couples TRBV5-1 to TRBJ1-1; TRBD1 matches at 9 bases. V gave up 3 bases and J gave up 3 bases; unmatched junction bases: 3. In germline, CDR1 is SGHRS, CDR2 YFSETQ. This CDR3 is built from 14 residues.

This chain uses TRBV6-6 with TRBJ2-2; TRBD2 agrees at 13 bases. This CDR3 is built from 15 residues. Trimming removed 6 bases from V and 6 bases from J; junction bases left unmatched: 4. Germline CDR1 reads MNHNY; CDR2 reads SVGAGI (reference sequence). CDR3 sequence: CASRGTSGMSGELFF. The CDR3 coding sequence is TGTGCCAGCAGGGGGACTAGCGGGATGTCCGGGGAGCTGTTTTTT.

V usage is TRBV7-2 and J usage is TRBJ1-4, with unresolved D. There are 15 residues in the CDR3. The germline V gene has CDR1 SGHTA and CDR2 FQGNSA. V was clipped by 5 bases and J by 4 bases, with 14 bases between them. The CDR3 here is CASSPSGPINEKLFF. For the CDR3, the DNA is TGTGCCAGCAGCCCGAGTGGGCCAATTAATGAAAAACTGTTTTTT.

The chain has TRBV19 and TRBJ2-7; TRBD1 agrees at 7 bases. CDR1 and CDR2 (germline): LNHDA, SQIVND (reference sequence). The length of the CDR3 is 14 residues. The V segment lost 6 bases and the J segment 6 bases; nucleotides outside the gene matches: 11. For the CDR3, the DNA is TGTGCCAGTAGAAAAAGGGACAGTTTATTCGAGCAGTACTTC. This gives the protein CASRKRDSLFEQYF.

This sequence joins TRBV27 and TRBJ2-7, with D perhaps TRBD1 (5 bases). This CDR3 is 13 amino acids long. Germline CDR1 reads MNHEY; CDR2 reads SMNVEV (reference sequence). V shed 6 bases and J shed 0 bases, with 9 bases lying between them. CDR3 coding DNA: TGTGCCAGCAGCACCGACAGCTCCTACGAGCAGTACTTC. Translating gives CASSTDSSYEQYF.

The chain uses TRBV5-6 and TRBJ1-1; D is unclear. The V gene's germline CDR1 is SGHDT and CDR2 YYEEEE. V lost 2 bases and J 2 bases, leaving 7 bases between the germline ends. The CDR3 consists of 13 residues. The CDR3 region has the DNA TGTGCCAGCAGCTTTGAGGCAAACACTGAAGCTTTCTTT. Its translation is CASSFEANTEAFF.

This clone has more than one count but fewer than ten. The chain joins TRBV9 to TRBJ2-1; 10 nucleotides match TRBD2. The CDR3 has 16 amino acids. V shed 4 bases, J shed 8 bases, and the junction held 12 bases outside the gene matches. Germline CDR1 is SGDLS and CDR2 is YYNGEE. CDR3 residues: CASSLSGTSEAHEQFF. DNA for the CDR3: TGTGCCAGCAGCCTTAGCGGGACTAGCGAAGCCCATGAGCAGTTCTTC.

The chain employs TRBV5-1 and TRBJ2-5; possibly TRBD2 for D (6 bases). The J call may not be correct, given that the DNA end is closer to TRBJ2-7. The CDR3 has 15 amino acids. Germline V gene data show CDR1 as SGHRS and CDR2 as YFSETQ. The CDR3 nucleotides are TGCGCCAGCAGCTTGGGGGAGGTCGGCTCCTACGAGCAGTACTTC. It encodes CASSLGEVGSYEQYF.

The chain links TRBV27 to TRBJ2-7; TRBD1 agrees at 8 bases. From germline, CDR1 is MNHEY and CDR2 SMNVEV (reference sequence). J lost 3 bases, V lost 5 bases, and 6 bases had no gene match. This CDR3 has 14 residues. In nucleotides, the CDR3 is TGTGCCAGCAGTGCTCGACAGGGGATCTACGAGCAGTACTTC. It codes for CASSARQGIYEQYF.

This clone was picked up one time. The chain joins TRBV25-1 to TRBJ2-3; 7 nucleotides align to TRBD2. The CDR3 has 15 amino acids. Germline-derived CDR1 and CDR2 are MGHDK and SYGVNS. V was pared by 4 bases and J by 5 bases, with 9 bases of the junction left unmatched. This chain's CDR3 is CASSGLAGAGDTQYF. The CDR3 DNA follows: TGTGCCAGCAGTGGGTTGGCGGGAGCAGGAGATACGCAGTATTTT.

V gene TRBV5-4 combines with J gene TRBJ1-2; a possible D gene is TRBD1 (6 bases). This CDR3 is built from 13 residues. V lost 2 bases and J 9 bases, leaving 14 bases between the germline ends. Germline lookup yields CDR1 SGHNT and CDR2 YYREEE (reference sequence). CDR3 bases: TGTGCCAGCAGCTTTCGGACAGAATGGAGCTACACCTTC. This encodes CASSFRTEWSYTF.

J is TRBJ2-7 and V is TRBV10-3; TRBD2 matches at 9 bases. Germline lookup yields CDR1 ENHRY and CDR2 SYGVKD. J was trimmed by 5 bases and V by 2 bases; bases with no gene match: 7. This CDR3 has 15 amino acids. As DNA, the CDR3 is TGTGCCATCAGTGAGGAACTTAGCGGGAGTGACGAGCAGTACTTC. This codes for CAISEELSGSDEQYF.

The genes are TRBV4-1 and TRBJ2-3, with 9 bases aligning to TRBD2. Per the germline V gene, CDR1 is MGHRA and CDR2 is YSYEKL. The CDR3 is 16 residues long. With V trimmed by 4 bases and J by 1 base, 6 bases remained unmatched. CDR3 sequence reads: CASSPRWTSGTDTQYF. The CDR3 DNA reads TGCGCCAGCAGCCCCCGATGGACTAGCGGCACAGATACGCAGTATTTT.

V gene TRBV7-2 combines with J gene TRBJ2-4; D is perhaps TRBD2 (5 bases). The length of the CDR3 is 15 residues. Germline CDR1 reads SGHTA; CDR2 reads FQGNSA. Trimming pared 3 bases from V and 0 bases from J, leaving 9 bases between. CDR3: CASSLAGVAKNIQYF. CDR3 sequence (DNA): TGTGCCAGCAGCTTGGCCGGGGTAGCCAAAAACATTCAGTACTTC.

CDR3 sequence: CASSLARSYEQYF. The CDR3, as DNA: TGTGCCAGCAGCTTAGCTAGATCCTACGAGCAGTACTTC. The J gene is TRBJ2-7, the V gene TRBV7-2; no clear D gene. Trimming took off 0 bases at V and 1 base at J, with 4 bases between the two ends. This CDR3 is built from 13 residues. CDR1 SGHTA and CDR2 FQGNSA come from the germline V gene.

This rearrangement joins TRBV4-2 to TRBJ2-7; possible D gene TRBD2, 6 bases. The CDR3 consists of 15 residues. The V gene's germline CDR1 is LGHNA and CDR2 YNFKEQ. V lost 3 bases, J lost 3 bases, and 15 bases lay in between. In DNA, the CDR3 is TGTGCCAGCAGCCAGTGGACGGGACTCAGCTACGAGCAGTACTTC. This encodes CASSQWTGLSYEQYF.

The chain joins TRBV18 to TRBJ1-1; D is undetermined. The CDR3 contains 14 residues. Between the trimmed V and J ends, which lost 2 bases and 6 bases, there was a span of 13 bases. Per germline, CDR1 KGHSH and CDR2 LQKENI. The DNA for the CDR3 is TGTGCCAGCTCACCAGGATTCGGGTCCCCTGAAGCTTTCTTT. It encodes CASSPGFGSPEAFF.

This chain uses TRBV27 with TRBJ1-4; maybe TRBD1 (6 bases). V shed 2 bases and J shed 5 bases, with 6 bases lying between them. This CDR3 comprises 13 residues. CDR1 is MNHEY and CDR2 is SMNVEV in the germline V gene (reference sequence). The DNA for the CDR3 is TGTGCCAGCAGTTTAACAGGGAATGAAAAACTGTTTTTT. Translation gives CASSLTGNEKLFF.

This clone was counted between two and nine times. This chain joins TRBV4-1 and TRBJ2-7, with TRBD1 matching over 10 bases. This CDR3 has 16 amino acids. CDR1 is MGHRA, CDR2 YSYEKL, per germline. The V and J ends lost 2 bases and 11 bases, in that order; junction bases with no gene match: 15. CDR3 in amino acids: CASSQPGRDRGGRKYF. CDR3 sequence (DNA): TGCGCCAGCAGCCAACCCGGTAGGGACAGGGGTGGAAGGAAGTACTTC.

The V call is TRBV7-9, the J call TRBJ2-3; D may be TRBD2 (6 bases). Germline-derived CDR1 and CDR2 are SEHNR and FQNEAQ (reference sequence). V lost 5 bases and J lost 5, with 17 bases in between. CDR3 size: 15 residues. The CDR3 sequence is CASSRNYGGRDTQYF. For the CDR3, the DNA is TGTGCCAGCAGCAGGAATTATGGGGGGAGAGATACGCAGTATTTT.

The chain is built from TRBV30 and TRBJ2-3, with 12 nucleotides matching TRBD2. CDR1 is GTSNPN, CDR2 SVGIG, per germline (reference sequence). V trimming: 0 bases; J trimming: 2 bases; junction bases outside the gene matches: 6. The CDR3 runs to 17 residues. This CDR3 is CAWSVIRTSGNTDTQYF. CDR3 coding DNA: TGTGCCTGGAGTGTAATCCGGACTAGCGGGAACACAGATACGCAGTATTTT.

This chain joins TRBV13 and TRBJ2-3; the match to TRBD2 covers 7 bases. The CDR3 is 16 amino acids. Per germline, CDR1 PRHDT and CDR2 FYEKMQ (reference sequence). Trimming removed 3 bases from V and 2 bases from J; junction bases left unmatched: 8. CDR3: CASSLTSTRITDTQYF. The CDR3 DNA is TGTGCCAGCAGCTTGACTAGCACCCGTATCACAGATACGCAGTATTTT.

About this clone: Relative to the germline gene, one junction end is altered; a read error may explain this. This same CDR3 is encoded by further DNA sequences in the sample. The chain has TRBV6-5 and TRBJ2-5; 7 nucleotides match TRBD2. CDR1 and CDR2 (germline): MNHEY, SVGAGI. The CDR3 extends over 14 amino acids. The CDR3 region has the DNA TGCGCCAGCAGTTACTCCTGGGAGGGAGAGACCCAGTACTTC. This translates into CASSYSWEGETQYF.

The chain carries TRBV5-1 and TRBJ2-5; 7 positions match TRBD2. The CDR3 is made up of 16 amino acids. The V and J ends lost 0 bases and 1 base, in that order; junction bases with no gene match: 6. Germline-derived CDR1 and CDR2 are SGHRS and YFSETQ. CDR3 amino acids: CASSLGAGGTQETQYF. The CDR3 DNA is TGCGCCAGCAGCTTGGGAGCCGGGGGGACCCAAGAGACCCAGTACTTC.

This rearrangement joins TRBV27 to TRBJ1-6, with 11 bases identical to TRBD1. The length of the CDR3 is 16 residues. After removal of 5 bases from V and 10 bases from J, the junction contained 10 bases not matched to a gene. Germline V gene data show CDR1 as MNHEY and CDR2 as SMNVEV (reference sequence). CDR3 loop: CASSTGPGQGESPLHF. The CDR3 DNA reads TGTGCCAGCAGTACCGGTCCGGGACAGGGGGAGTCACCCCTCCACTTT.

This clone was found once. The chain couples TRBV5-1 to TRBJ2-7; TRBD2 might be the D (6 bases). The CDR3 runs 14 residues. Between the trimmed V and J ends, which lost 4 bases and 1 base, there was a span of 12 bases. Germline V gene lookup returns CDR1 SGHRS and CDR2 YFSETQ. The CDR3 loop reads CASSGGQGSYEQYF. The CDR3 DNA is TGCGCCAGCAGCGGAGGGCAGGGATCCTACGAGCAGTACTTC.